This passage covers 28 T cell receptor beta chains from one sample sequenced in a study of post-analysis software for immune sequencing data. Points from the study as a whole: Five TRBV segments (TRBV5-6, TRBV5-1 and TRBV20-1 among them) occurred more frequently in patients than in controls.

The antigens for these receptors are not known. Prepared TCR beta cDNA libraries contained unique molecular identifiers. TCRdb analysed the PCR reads with MiXCR anew, one entry per CDR3 protein. The sample lists 450,000 to 700,000 distinct CDR3 sequences, about 40% seen once, with around 1.7% in the top ten. Sequencing was done on a sample of blood. Receptor source: a girl aged 10-17 years with multiple sclerosis.

This sequence joins TRBV20-1 and TRBJ2-5; 8 bases agree with TRBD2. This CDR3 is built from 14 residues. Unmatched junction bases numbered 5, after V lost 3 bases and J lost 2 bases. CDR1 DFQATT and CDR2 SNEGSKA come from the germline V gene (reference sequence). In DNA form, the CDR3 reads TGCAGTGCTAGGATGGCGGGAGGACAAGAGACCCAGTACTTC. Encoded protein: CSARMAGGQETQYF.

The rearrangement uses TRBV12-3 or TRBV12-4 and TRBJ2-1; 11 nucleotides match TRBD2. V dropped 4 bases and J dropped 8; count of bases not matched to a gene: 10. The CDR3 is 16 residues long. CDR3 DNA: TGTGCCAGCAGTTCCCCGGAGGGACTAGCGGTCTATGAGCAGTTCTTC. It is translated as CASSSPEGLAVYEQFF.

V usage is TRBV20-1 and J usage is TRBJ2-1; D possibly matches TRBD1 or TRBD2 (5 bases each). The germline CDR1 and CDR2 sequences are DFQATT and SNEGSKA (reference sequence). The length of the CDR3 is 13 residues. With 4 bases removed from V and 9 bases from J, the gap between germline ends came to 16 bases. This CDR3 reads CSATWDGRGEQFF. The CDR3 coding sequence is TGCAGTGCTACCTGGGACGGTCGAGGTGAGCAGTTCTTC.

CDR3 region: CASSLWSANQPQHF. CDR3 nucleotides: TGTGCCAGCAGTTTATGGTCAGCCAATCAGCCCCAGCATTTT. This chain links TRBV12-3 or TRBV12-4 with TRBJ1-5; no clear D. The ends were cut back, 2 bases at V and 3 bases at J, with 8 bases in the middle. The CDR3 has 14 amino acids.

This clonotype has just a few counts. The chain uses TRBV6-6 and TRBJ1-2, with D unresolved. The CDR3 has 12 amino acids. The V end was cut by 10 bases, the J end by 8 bases, with 17 bases between. Germline assignment: CDR1 MNHNY and CDR2 SVGAGI (reference sequence). The CDR3 loop reads CATLVGEEGYTF. For the CDR3, the DNA is TGTGCCACGCTTGTAGGTGAGGAAGGCTACACCTTC.

The rearrangement links TRBV6-1 to TRBJ1-2; D unclear. Germline CDR1 and CDR2: MNHNS and SASEGT. This CDR3 spans 13 amino acids. Trimming removed 1 base at V and 4 bases at J, with 7 bases between. The DNA for the CDR3 is TGTGCCAGCAGTGAAGACAGCTCCTATGGCTACACCTTC. Translating gives CASSEDSSYGYTF.

There are a few counts of this clonotype. The chain carries TRBV12-3 or TRBV12-4 and TRBJ1-5; D uncertain. Between the trimmed V and J ends, which lost 8 bases and 0 bases, there was a span of 11 bases. The CDR3 covers 14 residues. This CDR3 reads CASQMAASNQPQHF. CDR3 bases: TGTGCCAGCCAAATGGCAGCTAGCAATCAGCCCCAGCATTTT.

The chain couples TRBV5-5 to TRBJ2-5; D is ambiguous. Germline loops: CDR1 SGHKS, CDR2 YYEKEE (reference sequence). Trimming pared 3 bases from V and 3 bases from J, leaving 9 bases between. The CDR3 is 13 amino acids. CDR3: CASSSDTKETQYF. The DNA of the CDR3 is TGTGCCAGCAGCTCCGACACGAAAGAGACCCAGTACTTC. Complete variable domain (other parts from reference TRBV5-5 and TRBJ2-5): DAGVTQSPTHLIKTRGQQVTLRCSPISGHKSVSWYQQVLGQGPQFIFQYYEKEERGRGNFPDRFSARQFPNYSSELNVNALLLGDSALYLCASSSDTKETQYFGPGTRLLVL.

This chain uses TRBV12-3 or TRBV12-4 with TRBJ2-1; D is unresolved. Trimming removed 2 bases from V and 9 bases from J, with 20 bases in between. The CDR3 totals 16 residues. The CDR3 loop reads CASSLPTSWASFEQFF. CDR3 nucleotide sequence: TGTGCCAGCAGTTTACCGACCAGCTGGGCCAGCTTTGAGCAGTTCTTC.

In its sample, this clonotype was seen a few times. J is TRBJ2-1 and V is TRBV2, with D unresolved. Trimming shortened V by 5 bases and J by 7 bases, and 9 bases separated the two germline ends. The CDR3 length is 12 residues. Germline CDR1 and CDR2: SNHLY and FYNNEI. CDR3 in DNA: TGTGCCAGCAGTCCTCGGTCGAATGAGCAGTTCTTC. Translation: CASSPRSNEQFF.

The chain recombines TRBV3-1 with TRBJ2-1; 11 positions match TRBD2. This CDR3 has 16 residues. Germline assignment: CDR1 LGHDT and CDR2 YNNKEL (reference sequence). J gave up 6 bases and V 4 bases, and 8 bases lay outside the gene matches. The CDR3 here is CASSPILAGAGNEQFF. The CDR3 nucleotides read TGTGCCAGCAGCCCTATACTAGCGGGAGCTGGCAATGAGCAGTTCTTC.

This chain links TRBV7-3 with TRBJ2-1; 8 nucleotides line up with TRBD2. This CDR3 has 17 residues. From germline, CDR1 is SGHTA and CDR2 FQGTGA. The J segment lost 8 bases and the V segment lost 4 bases, leaving 16 bases of the junction unmatched. CDR3 residues: CASSSHDSAGGKDEQFF. Written as DNA, the CDR3 is TGTGCCAGCAGCTCCCATGACTCGGCGGGGGGTAAGGATGAGCAGTTCTTC.

This clonotype was observed a few times. The chain employs TRBV14 and TRBJ2-7, with TRBD1 identical over 9 bases. The J segment lost 6 bases and the V segment lost 6 bases, leaving 12 bases of the junction unmatched. The length of the CDR3 is 15 residues. Germline V lookup: CDR1 SGHDN, CDR2 FVKESK. DNA for the CDR3: TGTGCCAGCAGGAGGTCGGGACAGGGCCTTTCCGAGCAGTACTTC. This translates into CASRRSGQGLSEQYF.

This clonotype came up once. V gene TRBV19 combines with J gene TRBJ2-1, with 8 bases aligning to TRBD1. The end of the DNA fits TRBJ2-7 better, so the J call may be wrong. Germline V gene data show CDR1 as LNHDA and CDR2 as SQIVND (reference sequence). This CDR3 has 17 residues. CDR3 amino acids: CASSIAGGGGSYNEQYF. The CDR3 DNA sequence: TGTGCCAGTAGTATAGCAGGGGGCGGAGGCTCCTACAATGAGCAGTACTTC.

This chain connects TRBV9 to TRBJ2-3, with 10 nucleotides matching TRBD2. The J segment lost 5 bases and the V segment lost 6 bases, leaving 9 bases of the junction unmatched. CDR3 length: 15 amino acids. Germline V CDR1 and CDR2: SGDLS, YYNGEE. The CDR3, as DNA: TGTGCCAGCAATCCTGCTAGCGGGGGCGTAGATACGCAGTATTTT. Protein product: CASNPASGGVDTQYF.

The rearrangement joins TRBV12-3 or TRBV12-4 to TRBJ1-2, with a possible D match to TRBD1 (6 bases). Trimming removed 6 bases from V and 7 bases from J, with 24 bases in between. The length of the CDR3 is 16 residues. The CDR3 coding sequence is TGTGCCAGCAGCTCCGCCTCGGACAGCCCTGGTTTTGGCTACACCTTC. Its translation is CASSSASDSPGFGYTF.

The chain couples TRBV15 to TRBJ1-2, with no clear D. Germline V gene data show CDR1 as LNHNV and CDR2 as YYDKDF (reference sequence). V was cut by 4 bases and J by 4 bases, with 16 bases left in between. The CDR3 has 15 amino acids. CDR3 protein: CATSTYVGSIYGYTF. The CDR3, as DNA: TGTGCCACCAGCACCTACGTAGGGTCCATCTATGGCTACACCTTC. Full variable domain (rest looked up from reference TRBV15 and TRBJ1-2): DAMVIQNPRYQVTQFGKPVTLSCSQTLNHNVMYWYQQKSSQAPKLLFHYYDKDFNNEADTPDNFQSRRPNTSFCFLDIRSPGLGDTAMYLCATSTYVGSIYGYTFGSGTRLTVV.

This clonotype has more than one count but fewer than ten. V gene TRBV7-2 combines with J gene TRBJ2-7; 7 bases map to TRBD2. CDR1 is SGHTA and CDR2 is FQGNSA in the germline V gene. V was pared by 6 bases and J by 6 bases, with 14 bases of the junction left unmatched. The CDR3 is 15 residues long. The CDR3 DNA reads TGTGCCAGCAGGGCTAAGGGACTATCCCTACGCGAGCAGTACTTC. Protein sequence: CASRAKGLSLREQYF. Filled out from reference TRBV7-2 and TRBJ2-7, the complete variable domain reads GAGVSQSPSNKVTEKGKDVELRCDPISGHTALYWYRQSLGQGLEFLIYFQGNSAPDKSGLPSDRFSAERTGGSVSTLTIQRTQQEDSAVYLCASRAKGLSLREQYFGPGTRLTVT.

J is TRBJ1-2 and V is TRBV6-4; tentative D call: TRBD1 (6 bases). The CDR3 loop spans 15 amino acids. CDR1 is MRHNA, CDR2 SNTAGT, per germline. V gave up 6 bases and J gave up 7 bases, with 21 bases separating them. CDR3 region: CASSPTLDSRIGYTF. CDR3 nucleotide sequence: TGTGCCAGCAGCCCCACCTTGGACAGTCGCATTGGCTACACCTTC.

This clonotype was counted between two and nine times. The chain couples TRBV12-3 or TRBV12-4 to TRBJ2-5, with 14 bases that match TRBD2. The trim removed 4 bases at V and 11 bases at J, leaving 6 bases unmatched. The CDR3 runs 14 residues. The CDR3 is CASSSGLAGVEQYF. In DNA form, the CDR3 reads TGTGCCAGCAGTTCGGGACTAGCGGGAGTTGAGCAGTACTTC.

The chain employs TRBV25-1 and TRBJ2-7; D is ambiguous. The DNA end favors TRBJ2-5, so the J call may be wrong. CDR1 MGHDK and CDR2 SYGVNS come from the germline V gene. The CDR3 has 14 residues. CDR3 region: CASSESIYQETQYF. The CDR3 nucleotides read TGTGCCAGCAGTGAATCGATCTATCAAGAGACCCAGTACTTC.

V gene TRBV30 combines with J gene TRBJ2-7; TRBD1 matches at 10 bases. CDR1 and CDR2 (germline): GTSNPN, SVGIG (reference sequence). The CDR3 covers 13 residues. The junction had 2 bases not matched to a gene; V was cut back by 3 bases and J by 3 bases. The CDR3, as DNA: TGTGCCTGGAGCGGACAGGGGGACTACGAGCAGTACTTC. Translating gives CAWSGQGDYEQYF.

V usage is TRBV3-1 and J usage is TRBJ2-1; TRBD2 matches 7 bases. CDR3 size: 14 residues. V shed 0 bases, J shed 7 bases, and the junction held 3 bases outside the gene matches. Germline loops: CDR1 LGHDT, CDR2 YNNKEL (reference sequence). The CDR3 bases are TGTGCCAGCAGCCAAGAGGCTAGCGGAAATGAGCAGTTCTTC. This translates into CASSQEASGNEQFF.

This clonotype was observed a handful of times. The chain carries TRBV7-2 and TRBJ2-3; D is uncertain. Germline assignment: CDR1 SGHTA and CDR2 FQGNSA. V dropped 5 bases and J dropped 6 bases, with 15 bases sitting between them. This CDR3 region has 14 residues. CDR3 DNA sequence: TGTGCCAGCAGCAATTCGGTGAACCCGGATACGCAGTATTTT. Its translation: CASSNSVNPDTQYF.

V usage is TRBV9 and J usage is TRBJ2-1; the match to TRBD2 covers 8 bases. This CDR3 is built from 16 residues. Germline CDR1 SGDLS, CDR2 YYNGEE. V gave up 4 bases and J gave up 6 bases; unmatched junction bases: 12. This chain's CDR3 is CASSPATGLVPNEQFF. For the CDR3, the DNA is TGTGCCAGCAGCCCAGCGACGGGACTAGTTCCCAATGAGCAGTTCTTC. Full variable domain (missing parts from reference TRBV9 and TRBJ2-1): DSGVTQTPKHLITATGQRVTLRCSPRSGDLSVYWYQQSLDQGLQFLIQYYNGEERAKGNILERFSAQQFPDLHSELNLSSLELGDSALYFCASSPATGLVPNEQFFGPGTRLTVL.

This clonotype was recorded a few times. The rearrangement links TRBV30 to TRBJ2-4, with TRBD1 matching over 10 bases. Germline values: CDR1 GTSNPN, CDR2 SVGIG (reference sequence). Germline trimming cut 2 bases from V and 9 bases from J; bases unmatched to any gene: 10. The CDR3 is 15 residues long. This CDR3 is CAWSYGQGGPPIQYF. The DNA for the CDR3 is TGTGCCTGGAGTTACGGACAGGGGGGACCCCCCATTCAGTACTTC. Based on the CDR3 plus reference TRBV30 and TRBJ2-4, the full variable domain is SQTIHQWPATLVQPVGSPLSLECTVEGTSNPNLYWYRQAAGRGLQLLFYSVGIGQISSEVPQNLSASRPQDRQFILSSKKLLLSDSGFYLCAWSYGQGGPPIQYFGAGTRLSVL.

The V and J genes are TRBV7-9 and TRBJ1-5; D unclear. V lost 0 bases, J lost 4 bases, and 10 bases lay in between. The CDR3 sequence is 15 residues long. CDR1 and CDR2 from the germline V gene are SEHNR and FQNEAQ (reference sequence). This CDR3 is CASSLAGRNNQPQHF. For the CDR3, the DNA is TGTGCCAGCAGCTTAGCGGGCAGGAATAATCAGCCCCAGCATTTT.

J is TRBJ2-5 and V is TRBV20-1; 7 bases match TRBD1. The tail of the sequence fits TRBJ2-7 better, so the J call may be wrong. CDR3 length equals 13 residues. Germline CDR1 and CDR2: DFQATT and SNEGSKA (reference sequence). The CDR3: CSARYYRGNEQYF. The CDR3 DNA reads TGCAGTGCTAGATACTACAGGGGCAACGAGCAGTACTTC.